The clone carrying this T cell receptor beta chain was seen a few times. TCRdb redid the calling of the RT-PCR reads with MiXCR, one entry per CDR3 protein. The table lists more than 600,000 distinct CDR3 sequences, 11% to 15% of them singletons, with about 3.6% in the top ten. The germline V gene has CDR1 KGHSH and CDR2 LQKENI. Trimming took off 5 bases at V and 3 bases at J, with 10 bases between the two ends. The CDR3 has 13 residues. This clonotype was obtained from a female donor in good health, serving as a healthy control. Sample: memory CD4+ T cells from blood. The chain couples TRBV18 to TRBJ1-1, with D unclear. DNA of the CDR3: TGTGCCAGCTCAGAGCAACCAGACACTGAAGCTTTCTTT. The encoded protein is CASSEQPDTEAFF.